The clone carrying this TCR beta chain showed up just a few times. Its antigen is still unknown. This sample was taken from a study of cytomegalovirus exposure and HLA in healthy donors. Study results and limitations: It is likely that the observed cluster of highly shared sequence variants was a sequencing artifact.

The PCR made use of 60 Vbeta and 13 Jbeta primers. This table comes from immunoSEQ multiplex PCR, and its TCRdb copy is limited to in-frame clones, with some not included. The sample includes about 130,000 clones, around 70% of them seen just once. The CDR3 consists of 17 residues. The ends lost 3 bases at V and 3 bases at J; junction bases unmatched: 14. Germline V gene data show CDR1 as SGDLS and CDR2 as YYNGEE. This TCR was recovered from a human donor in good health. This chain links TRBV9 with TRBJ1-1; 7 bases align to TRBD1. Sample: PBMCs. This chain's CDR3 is CASSAPVQGQPYTEAFF. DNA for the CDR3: TGTGCCAGCAGCGCACCCGTACAGGGACAGCCATACACTGAAGCTTTCTTT.